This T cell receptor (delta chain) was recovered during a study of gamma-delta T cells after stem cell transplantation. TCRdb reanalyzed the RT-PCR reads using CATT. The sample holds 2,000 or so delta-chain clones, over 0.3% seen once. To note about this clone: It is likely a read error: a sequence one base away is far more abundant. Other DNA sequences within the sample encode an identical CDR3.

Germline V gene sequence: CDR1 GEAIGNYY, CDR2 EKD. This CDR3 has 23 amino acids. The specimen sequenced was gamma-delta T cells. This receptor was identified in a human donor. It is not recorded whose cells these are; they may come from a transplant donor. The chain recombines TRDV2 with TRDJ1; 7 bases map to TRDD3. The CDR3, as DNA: TGTGCCTGCGACACCCTCCGGTCGTCTATCCCCAGTACTGGGGATTCAGGTCCCGATAAACTCATCTTT. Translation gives CACDTLRSSIPSTGDSGPDKLIF.